Here is one TCR beta chain with its context. Antigen unknown. The record originates from a study of lymphopenia after photon versus proton radiotherapy. Whole-study findings and limits: Oligoclonal CD8+ Temra expansion after nadir drove photon patients' diversity drop. Relative stability marked proton patients; photon patients lost diversity and naive cells. Larger post-nadir TCR diversity loss correlated inversely with survival in deceased patients.

Germline CDR1 is MNHNS and CDR2 is SASEGT. The CDR3 loop spans 14 amino acids. With V trimmed by 6 bases and J by 1 base, 4 bases remained unmatched. Only in-frame clones appear in the TCRdb table, and some are missing; sequencing was by immunoSEQ multiplex PCR. The repertoire holds more than 70,000 clones, with about four fifths as singletons. The input for sequencing was peripheral blood, taken from a patient treated with proton-based radiotherapy. J is TRBJ2-7 and V is TRBV6-1; 9 bases are a match to TRBD2. The source is a man aged 55-75 years with pancreatic cancer. The CDR3 is CASRQREASYEQYF. The CDR3 bases are TGTGCCAGCAGACAGCGGGAGGCTTCCTACGAGCAGTACTTC.